This T cell receptor (beta chain) originates from a study of blood T cell repertoires in COVID-19. On the study more broadly: The United States, Italy and Spain provided the acute and convalescent COVID-19 samples. Sample material is recorded as cDNA or gDNA derived from T cells, B-cell-depleted T cells, or PBMCs.

This table comes from immunoSEQ multiplex PCR, and its TCRdb copy is limited to in-frame clones, with some not included. The sample has approximately 170,000 clones, around 84% seen once. The germline V and J ends were trimmed by 5 bases and 0 bases, with 13 bases remaining between them. The CDR3 length is 15 residues. Germline V lookup: CDR1 LGHNA, CDR2 YNFKEQ. The chain links TRBV4-2 to TRBJ1-1, with D possibly being TRBD1 (6 bases). The clonotype originates from a woman older than 75 with acute or convalescent COVID-19. Sequencing input: peripheral blood. The CDR3 DNA reads as TGTGCCAGCAGCACCTCCTGGACAGTGAACACTGAAGCTTTCTTT. Translating gives CASSTSWTVNTEAFF.